This TCR beta chain was obtained from a study of CD8 T cells in ankylosing spondylitis. Points from the study as a whole: Clones linked to disease, bearing a CD8+ phenotype, were relatively rare in peripheral blood.

TCRdb itself ran the 5' RACE reads through MiXCR, one entry per CDR3 protein. The table records about 340,000 distinct CDR3 sequences, 20% to 25% of them present only once. This clonotype appeared a few times. Its antigen remains unidentified. CDR1 and CDR2 (germline): ENHRY, SYGVKD. The CDR3 is 16 residues long. V was clipped by 0 bases and J by 8 bases; unmatched bases: 8. This TCR derives from a male donor with ankylosing spondylitis or in good health (not recorded which). The sample was blood, either unsorted or a sorted T cell fraction (not recorded which). The chain has TRBV10-3 and TRBJ2-1; 9 nucleotides agree with TRBD2. CDR3 residues: CAISESRGGATDEQFF. CDR3 DNA sequence: TGTGCCATCAGTGAGTCACGCGGGGGGGCCACGGATGAGCAGTTCTTC.